The 28 T cell receptor delta chains below were found in one sample sequenced in a study of Vγ9Vδ2 T cells in congenital toxoplasmosis. A single-tube template-switch cDNA reaction was primed with TRGC- and TRDC-specific primers. The TRGC primer was designed to bind both TRGC1 and TRGC2 constant genes. TCRdb re-processed the reads via CATT. The repertoire holds 700 to 850 delta-chain clones, with roughly 14% as singletons. Specimen: gamma-delta T cells from blood. All receptors come from a child younger than 10 born to a mother with Toxoplasma gondii infection during pregnancy, either congenitally infected or uninfected (not recorded which).

This clone was seen only once. It is unclear where the CDR3 begins or ends on the DNA, so no DNA is shown, and the CDR3 is as TCRdb lists it. This rearrangement joins TRAV29/DV5 to TRDJ1; the table gives TRDD3 as D, unverified against the DNA. The CDR3 totals 19 residues, both ends included. Germline CDR1 is NSMFDY and CDR2 is ISSIKDK. CDR3 protein: CSVLLCSKRFRGYPDKLIF.

The J gene is given as TRDJ1, and the V gene is not called; the table's D call TRDD3 went unverified against the DNA. CDR3 size: 21 residues. CDR3 nucleotides: TGCAGTGGTATCAACGCAGAGTACATGGGGCAGTGGTATCAACGCAGAGTACATGGGATCTTT. Its protein is CSGINAEYMGQWYQRRVHGIF.

By proportion, this clone is large (0.1 to 1%). Additional DNA sequences in this sample encode the identical CDR3. The chain recombines TRDV2 with TRDJ3; 13 nucleotides line up with TRDD3. Germline trimming cut 0 bases from V and 7 bases from J; bases unmatched to any gene: 8. The V gene's germline CDR1 is GEAIGNYY and CDR2 EKD. There are 19 residues in the CDR3. For the CDR3, the DNA is TGTGCCTGTGACACCCTACTGGGGGATACGCGAGGAGACACCCGACAGATGTTTTTC. This codes for CACDTLLGDTRGDTRQMFF.

This clone was observed a handful of times. This likely came from a read error, as a far larger clone is one base away. This chain joins TRDV2 and TRDJ3; 12 bases align to TRDD3. Looked up from germline, CDR1 is GEAIGNYY and CDR2 is EKD. The length of the CDR3 is 22 residues. The CDR3 loop reads CACYTLGDTPTPSSWDTRQMFF. CDR3 nucleotides: TGTGCCTGTTACACCCTGGGGGATACGCCCACCCCGAGCTCCTGGGACACCCGACAGATGTTTTTC.

For this clone: A far larger clone is a single base away, which makes a read error likely. The chain links TRAV29/DV5 to TRDJ1; possibly TRDD3 for D (10 bases). CDR1 is NSMFDY and CDR2 is ISSIKDK in the germline V gene. V was clipped by 0 bases and J by 8 bases, with 47 bases between them. The CDR3 has 24 amino acids. The DNA of the CDR3 is TGTGCAGCAAGCGTTGGCCTTCCTACGTCCGTCTGGGGGATAGACCGCGAGGGCACAAGGAAACTCATCTTT. Translating it yields CAASVGLPTSVWGIDREGTRKLIF.

About this clone: A much larger clone lies one base from this, so it may be a read error. This chain connects TRDV2 to TRDJ3; TRDD3 matches 13 bases. Germline trimming cut 0 bases from V and 0 bases from J; bases unmatched to any gene: 10. The V gene's germline CDR1 is GEAIGNYY and CDR2 EKD. CDR3 length: 22 residues. The CDR3 sequence is CACDTIILGDTESSWDTRQMFF. The CDR3 bases are TGTGCCTGTGACACCATTATACTGGGGGATACGGAAAGCTCCTGGGACACCCGACAGATGTTTTTC.

This clone qualifies as large. V gene TRDV2 combines with J gene TRDJ3; tentative D call: TRDD3 (6 bases). Trimming removed 0 bases at V and 3 bases at J, with 11 bases between. Germline CDR1 and CDR2: GEAIGNYY and EKD. The CDR3 runs to 17 residues. The CDR3 loop reads CACDTAEGYWDTRQMFF. The DNA for the CDR3 is TGTGCCTGTGACACCGCAGAGGGATACTGGGACACCCGACAGATGTTTTTC.

This clone is termed medium-sized. The rearrangement uses TRDV1 and TRDJ1; a weak D match, TRDD2 (5 bases). CDR3 size: 20 residues. Germline-derived CDR1 and CDR2 are TSWWSYY and QGS. V dropped 1 base and J dropped 2 bases, with 26 bases sitting between them. Here the CDR3 DNA reads TGTGCTCTTGGGGAACCAGGGTTCCCTACACCTGTACTCGGGACCGATAAACTCATCTTT. Translation: CALGEPGFPTPVLGTDKLIF.

In its sample, this clone ranks as large. This chain uses TRDV1 with TRDJ1; possibly TRDD3 for D (5 bases). Trimming left V 2 bases short and J 3 bases short, with 16 bases between. Germline CDR1 is TSWWSYY and CDR2 is QGS. The CDR3 loop spans 16 amino acids. The CDR3 loop reads CALGEGLLGMADKLIF. The CDR3 DNA sequence: TGTGCTCTTGGGGAAGGCCTCCTGGGTATGGCCGATAAACTCATCTTT.

In its sample, this clone is large. Distinct nucleotide sequences in the sample also encode this CDR3. The rearrangement joins TRAV38-2/DV8 to TRDJ1; TRDD3 agrees at 13 bases. The CDR3 has 26 residues. The V segment lost 4 bases and the J segment 0 bases; nucleotides outside the gene matches: 33. Germline V gene lookup returns CDR1 TSESDYY and CDR2 QEAYKQQN. CDR3 residues: CAYRGTFSLSLFLLGDTDSYTDKLIF. CDR3 in DNA: TGTGCTTATAGGGGGACTTTTAGTCTTTCCCTCTTTTTACTGGGGGATACGGACTCTTACACCGATAAACTCATCTTT.

This clone has a handful of counts. A read error is the likely source, as a far larger clone sits one nucleotide away. Distinct nucleotide sequences in the sample also encode this CDR3. The genes are TRDV3 and TRDJ1; the D gene is possibly TRDD3 (5 bases). This CDR3 comprises 14 residues. Germline V lookup: CDR1 TVYSNPD, CDR2 GDNSRS (reference sequence). Trimming left V 2 bases short and J 3 bases short, with 16 bases between. The CDR3: CAFHRGGSPDKLIF. DNA for the CDR3: TGTGCCTTTCACCGCGGGGGGTCTCCCGATAAACTCATCTTT.

This clone qualifies as large. V usage is TRDV2 and J usage is TRDJ3; D might be TRDD3 (6 bases). V lost 0 bases and J 0 bases, leaving 14 bases between the germline ends. The length of the CDR3 is 19 residues. Germline assignment: CDR1 GEAIGNYY and CDR2 EKD. CDR3 in DNA: TGTGCCTGTGACACCGTAGGGGATCAAAGCTCCTGGGACACCCGACAGATGTTTTTC. Translation: CACDTVGDQSSWDTRQMFF.

This chain uses TRDV1 with TRDJ1; D is possibly TRDD2 (7 bases). The germline CDR1 and CDR2 sequences are TSWWSYY and QGS. The CDR3 consists of 19 residues. V was clipped by 2 bases and J by 0 bases, with 22 bases between them. CDR3 residues: CALGEFLPGGIAYTDKLIF. The CDR3, as DNA: TGTGCTCTTGGGGAATTCCTACCTGGAGGGATAGCGTACACCGATAAACTCATCTTT.

This clone is classed as large (0.1 to 1%). The J gene is TRDJ1, the V gene TRAV38-2/DV8; the D is unclear. The CDR3 length is 14 residues. Trimming left V 6 bases short and J 2 bases short, with 14 bases between. Germline assignment: CDR1 TSESDYY and CDR2 QEAYKQQN. The CDR3 region is CAYKIWRGTDKLIF. In DNA, the CDR3 is TGTGCTTATAAGATCTGGAGGGGTACCGATAAACTCATCTTT.

No V gene call was produced; the J gene was TRDJ1; the table's D call, TRDD3, has no DNA check behind it. The CDR3 length is 12 residues. The CDR3 here is CAGGGNTDKLIF. DNA for the CDR3: TGCGCTGGGGGGGGGAACACCGATAAACTCATCTTT.

A word on this clone: This sequence is one base from a far larger clone and is likely a read error. The chain has TRDV1 and TRDJ1; tentatively, D is TRDD3 (5 bases). V was pared by 1 base and J by 7 bases, with 25 bases between. The CDR3 has 18 residues. Germline values: CDR1 TSWWSYY, CDR2 QGS. DNA for the CDR3: TGTGCTCTTGGGGAACCGTCCCCTCACTGTTCGGCGGGATCTAAACTCATCTTT. This sequence encodes CALGEPSPHCSAGSKLIF.

This clone is large. V is TRDV3 and J is TRDJ1, with 10 bases aligning to TRDD3. The CDR3 length is 17 residues. V lost 2 bases to trimming and J lost 2 bases; unmatched junction nucleotides: 14. Germline CDR1 TVYSNPD, CDR2 GDNSRS (reference sequence). The CDR3 loop is CAFHSIGGIRGTDKLIF. The CDR3 bases are TGTGCCTTTCACAGCATAGGGGGGATACGGGGGACCGATAAACTCATCTTT.

Remarks on this clone: Since a much larger clone is just one base distant, this may be a read error. The chain uses TRDV1 and TRDJ1; 8 positions agree with TRDD3. Germline trimming cut 5 bases from V and 1 base from J; bases unmatched to any gene: 21. Looked up from germline, CDR1 is TSWWSYY and CDR2 is QGS. The CDR3 runs 20 residues. The CDR3 spells CALGNPDFPAGDTCTDKLIF. CDR3 in DNA: TGTGCTCTTGGGAACCCGGACTTCCCCGCTGGGGATACTTGCACCGATAAACTCATCTTT.

Points on this clone: A much larger clone differs from this one at a single base, so this may be a read error. This sample also contains other DNA sequences that code for the same CDR3. The chain couples TRDV1 to TRDJ1; D may be TRDD3 (7 bases). CDR3 size: 23 residues. CDR1 TSWWSYY and CDR2 QGS come from the germline V gene. CDR3 DNA sequence: TGCGCTCTTGGGTCCTATCCTCCTACGCCACATCGTACCGGGGGATCATACACCGATAAACTCATCTTT. Translated, it gives CALGSYPPTPHRTGGSYTDKLIF.

This clone qualifies as large. The chain carries TRDV2 and TRDJ3; 13 positions agree with TRDD3. J gave up 0 bases and V 0 bases, and 10 bases lay outside the gene matches. Germline CDR1 reads GEAIGNYY; CDR2 reads EKD. The CDR3 has 22 residues. The CDR3 DNA sequence: TGTGCCTGTGACACCATTGTACTGGGGGATACGGAAAGCTCCTGGGACACCCGACAGATGTTTTTC. It yields the protein CACDTIVLGDTESSWDTRQMFF.

V gene TRDV2 combines with J gene TRDJ1; 9 nucleotides align to TRDD3. The CDR3 is made up of 13 amino acids. From germline, CDR1 is GEAIGNYY and CDR2 EKD. V shed 2 bases and J 4 bases; nucleotides not matched to a gene: 1. CDR3 DNA: TGTGCCTGTGACAACTGGGGGAGCGATAAACTCATCTTT. Protein sequence: CACDNWGSDKLIF.

A remark on this clone: Only one base separates this from a far larger clonotype, so it likely reflects a read error. The J gene is TRDJ1, the V gene TRDV1; TRDD3 aligns across 9 bases. The CDR3 extends over 20 amino acids. Losses at the gene ends were 5 bases for V and 2 bases for J; bases not matched to a gene: 21. CDR1 is TSWWSYY and CDR2 is QGS in the germline V gene. The CDR3 here is CALGKRVRYVTGGVTDKLIF. The CDR3 bases are TGTGCTCTTGGGAAACGGGTAAGGTATGTGACTGGGGGAGTTACCGATAAACTCATCTTT.

Remarks on this clone: A single base is all that separates this from a far larger clone, so a read error is likely. V usage is TRDV3 and J usage is TRDJ1; the D gene could be TRDD2 or TRDD3 (5 bases each). This CDR3 has 17 residues. Trimming left V 5 bases short and J 1 base short, with 26 bases between. Looked up from germline, CDR1 is TVYSNPD and CDR2 is GDNSRS (reference sequence). CDR3 protein: CAIAIRLLLGGTDKLIF. DNA of the CDR3: TGTGCCATCGCCATCCGCCTACTGCTGGGAGGCACCGATAAACTCATCTTT.

By share, this clone counts as medium-sized (0.01 to 0.1%). With a much larger clone just one base away, this may be a read error. This chain links TRDV1 with TRDJ1; no clear D. Trimming removed 6 bases at V and 0 bases at J, with 29 bases between. CDR3 length: 20 amino acids. Germline CDR1 and CDR2: TSWWSYY and QGS. The CDR3 region is CALGTTRPVPHGVYTDKLIF. CDR3 coding DNA: TGTGCTCTTGGAACAACTCGCCCCGTTCCGCACGGAGTTTACACCGATAAACTCATCTTT.

This clone is large by share. This chain links TRDV2 with TRDJ3; 11 bases match TRDD3. The length of the CDR3 is 21 residues. CDR1 GEAIGNYY and CDR2 EKD come from the germline V gene. With V trimmed by 0 bases and J by 1 base, 10 bases remained unmatched. The CDR3 spells CACDTVLGDKTKSWDTRQMFF. The CDR3 DNA sequence: TGTGCCTGTGACACCGTACTGGGGGATAAGACGAAGTCCTGGGACACCCGACAGATGTTTTTC.

A word on this clone: This sequence may be a read error, since a much larger clone differs from it by one base. V usage is TRDV2 and J usage is TRDJ1, with TRDD3 identical over 9 bases. Germline CDR1 GEAIGNYY, CDR2 EKD. The CDR3 has 19 amino acids. CDR3: CACNTVSSGVGDSTDKLIF. For the CDR3, the DNA is TGTGCCTGTAACACCGTGTCGAGTGGAGTGGGGGATAGCACCGATAAACTCATCTTT.

This clone was seen more than once but under ten times. This may stem from a read error, because a much larger clone lies one nucleotide away. V usage is TRDV2 and J usage is TRDJ1; 9 nucleotides match TRDD3. Germline V gives CDR1 GEAIGNYY, CDR2 EKD. With 0 bases clipped from V and 0 bases from J, the junction kept 4 bases outside the gene matches. There are 16 residues in the CDR3. CDR3 sequence: CACDTVWGIDTDKLIF. As DNA, the CDR3 is TGTGCCTGTGACACCGTCTGGGGGATCGACACCGATAAACTCATCTTT.

By share, this clone counts as medium-sized. A read error may be the cause here, since a much bigger clone is one base away. The genes are TRDV1 and TRDJ1, with 8 bases that match TRDD3. Trimming at V came to 8 bases and at J to 0 bases, leaving 20 bases not matched to a gene. The CDR3 contains 19 residues. Per the germline V gene, CDR1 is TSWWSYY and CDR2 is QGS. As DNA, the CDR3 is TGTGCTCTTAGATCCCCCTCTACCCTTACTGGGGGGTACACCGATAAACTCATCTTT. Its translation: CALRSPSTLTGGYTDKLIF.